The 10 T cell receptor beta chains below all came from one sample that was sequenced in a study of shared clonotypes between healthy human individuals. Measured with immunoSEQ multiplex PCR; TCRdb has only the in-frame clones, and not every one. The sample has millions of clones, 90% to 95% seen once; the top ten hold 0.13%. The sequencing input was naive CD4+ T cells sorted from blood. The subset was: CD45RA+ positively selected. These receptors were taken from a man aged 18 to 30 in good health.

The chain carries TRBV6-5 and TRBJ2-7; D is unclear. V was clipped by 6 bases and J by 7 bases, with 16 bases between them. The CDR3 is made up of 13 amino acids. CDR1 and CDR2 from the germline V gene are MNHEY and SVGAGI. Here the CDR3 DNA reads TGTGCCAGCAGAGTGAACCAGCTTGCGGAGCAGTACTTC. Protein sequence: CASRVNQLAEQYF.

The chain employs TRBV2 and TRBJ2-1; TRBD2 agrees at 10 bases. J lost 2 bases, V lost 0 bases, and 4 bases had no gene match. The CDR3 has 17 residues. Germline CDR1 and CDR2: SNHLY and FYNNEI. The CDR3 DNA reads TGTGCCAGCAGTGAAGCGGTAACTAGCGGGGCCTACAATGAGCAGTTCTTC. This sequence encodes CASSEAVTSGAYNEQFF.

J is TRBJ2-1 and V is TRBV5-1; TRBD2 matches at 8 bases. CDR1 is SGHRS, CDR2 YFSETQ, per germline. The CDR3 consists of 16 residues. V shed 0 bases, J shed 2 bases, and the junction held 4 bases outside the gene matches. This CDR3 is CASSLAAGATYNEQFF. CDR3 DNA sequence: TGCGCCAGCAGCTTGGCAGCGGGGGCGACCTACAATGAGCAGTTCTTC.

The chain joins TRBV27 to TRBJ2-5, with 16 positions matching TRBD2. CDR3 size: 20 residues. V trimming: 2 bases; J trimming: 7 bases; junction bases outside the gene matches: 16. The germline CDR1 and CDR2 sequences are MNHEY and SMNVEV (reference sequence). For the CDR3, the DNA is TGTGCCAGCAGTTTAAGGGGACCGGGACTAGCGGGAGGGCAAGGTTGGACCCAGTACTTC. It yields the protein CASSLRGPGLAGGQGWTQYF.

The CDR3 DNA is TGTGCCAGCAGCCCAGGGACAGGGGTGGATCCAGATACGCAGTATTTT. This encodes CASSPGTGVDPDTQYF. The chain joins TRBV14 to TRBJ2-3, with TRBD1 matching 10 bases. This CDR3 is built from 16 residues. Germline values: CDR1 SGHDN, CDR2 FVKESK. After removal of 4 bases from V and 4 bases from J, the junction contained 8 bases not matched to a gene.

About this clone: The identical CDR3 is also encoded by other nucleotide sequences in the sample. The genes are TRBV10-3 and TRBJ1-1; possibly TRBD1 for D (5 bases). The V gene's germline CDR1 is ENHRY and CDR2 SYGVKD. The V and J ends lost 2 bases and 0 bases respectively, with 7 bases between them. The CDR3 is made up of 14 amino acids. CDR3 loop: CAISEGQLNTEAFF. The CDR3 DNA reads TGTGCCATCAGTGAGGGACAATTGAACACTGAAGCTTTCTTT.

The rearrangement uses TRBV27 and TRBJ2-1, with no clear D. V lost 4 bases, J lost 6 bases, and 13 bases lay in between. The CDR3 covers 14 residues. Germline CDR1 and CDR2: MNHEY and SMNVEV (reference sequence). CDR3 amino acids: CASSYASSTNEQFF. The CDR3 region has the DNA TGTGCCAGCAGTTACGCCAGTAGCACCAATGAGCAGTTCTTC.

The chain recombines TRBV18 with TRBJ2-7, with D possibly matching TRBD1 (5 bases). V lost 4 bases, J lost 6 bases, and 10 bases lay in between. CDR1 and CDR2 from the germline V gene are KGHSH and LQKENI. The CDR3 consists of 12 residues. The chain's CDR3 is CASSLQASEQYF. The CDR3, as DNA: TGTGCCAGCTCACTACAGGCCAGCGAGCAGTACTTC.

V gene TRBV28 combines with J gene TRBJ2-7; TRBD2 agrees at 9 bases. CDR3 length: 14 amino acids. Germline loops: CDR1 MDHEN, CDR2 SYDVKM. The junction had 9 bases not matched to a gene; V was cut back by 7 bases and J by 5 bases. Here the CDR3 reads CASKGSGGLDEQYF. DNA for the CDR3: TGTGCCAGCAAGGGTAGCGGGGGCCTGGACGAGCAGTACTTC.

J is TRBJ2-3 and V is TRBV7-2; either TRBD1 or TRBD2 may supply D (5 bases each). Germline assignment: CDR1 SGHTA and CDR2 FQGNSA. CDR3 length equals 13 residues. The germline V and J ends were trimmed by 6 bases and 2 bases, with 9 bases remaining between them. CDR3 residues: CASRGRNTDTQYF. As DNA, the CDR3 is TGTGCCAGCAGGGGACGAAACACAGATACGCAGTATTTT.